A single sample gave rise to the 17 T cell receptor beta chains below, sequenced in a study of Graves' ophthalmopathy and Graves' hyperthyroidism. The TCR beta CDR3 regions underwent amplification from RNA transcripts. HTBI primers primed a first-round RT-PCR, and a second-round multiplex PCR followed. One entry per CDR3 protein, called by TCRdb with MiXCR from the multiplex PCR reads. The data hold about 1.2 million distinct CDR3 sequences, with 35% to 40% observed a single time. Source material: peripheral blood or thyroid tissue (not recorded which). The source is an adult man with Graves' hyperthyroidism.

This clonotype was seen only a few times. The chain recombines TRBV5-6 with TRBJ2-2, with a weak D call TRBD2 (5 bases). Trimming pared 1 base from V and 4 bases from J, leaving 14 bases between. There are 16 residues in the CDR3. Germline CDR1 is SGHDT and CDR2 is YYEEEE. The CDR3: CASSLPNSGLTGELFF. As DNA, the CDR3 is TGTGCCAGCAGCTTGCCAAACTCAGGACTCACCGGGGAGCTGTTTTTT.

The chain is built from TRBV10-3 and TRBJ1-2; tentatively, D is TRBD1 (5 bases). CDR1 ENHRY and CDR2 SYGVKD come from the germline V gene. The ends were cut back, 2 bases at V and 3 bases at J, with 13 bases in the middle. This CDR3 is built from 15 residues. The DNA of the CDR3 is TGTGCCATCAGTGAGATGGAGGGGATGGACTATGGCTACACCTTC. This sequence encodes CAISEMEGMDYGYTF.

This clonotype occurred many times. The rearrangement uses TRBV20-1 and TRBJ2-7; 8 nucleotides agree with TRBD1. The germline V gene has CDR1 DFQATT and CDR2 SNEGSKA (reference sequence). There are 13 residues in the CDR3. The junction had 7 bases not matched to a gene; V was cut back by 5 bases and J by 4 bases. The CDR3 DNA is TGCAGTGCTGAGGACAGGGCTTCGTACGAGCAGTACTTC. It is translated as CSAEDRASYEQYF.

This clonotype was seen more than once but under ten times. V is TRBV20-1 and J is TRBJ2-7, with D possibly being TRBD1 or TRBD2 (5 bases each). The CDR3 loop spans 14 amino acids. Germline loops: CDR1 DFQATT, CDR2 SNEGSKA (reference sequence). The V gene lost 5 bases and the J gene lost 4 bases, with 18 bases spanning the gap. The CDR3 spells CSALPGRRNYEQYF. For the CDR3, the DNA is TGCAGTGCTCTCCCGGGACGCCGGAATTACGAGCAGTACTTC.

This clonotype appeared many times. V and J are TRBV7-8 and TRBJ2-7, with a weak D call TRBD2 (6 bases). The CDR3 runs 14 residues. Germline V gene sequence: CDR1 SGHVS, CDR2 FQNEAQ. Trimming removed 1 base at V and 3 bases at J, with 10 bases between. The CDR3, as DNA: TGTGCCAGCAGCTTAGGCGGGGCCCTCTACGAGCAGTACTTC. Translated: CASSLGGALYEQYF.

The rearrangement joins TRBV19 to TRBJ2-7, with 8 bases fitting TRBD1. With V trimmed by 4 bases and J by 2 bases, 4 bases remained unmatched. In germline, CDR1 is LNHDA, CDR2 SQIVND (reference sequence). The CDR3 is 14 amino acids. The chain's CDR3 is CASSTGQDTYEQYF. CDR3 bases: TGTGCCAGTAGTACGGGACAGGACACCTACGAGCAGTACTTC.

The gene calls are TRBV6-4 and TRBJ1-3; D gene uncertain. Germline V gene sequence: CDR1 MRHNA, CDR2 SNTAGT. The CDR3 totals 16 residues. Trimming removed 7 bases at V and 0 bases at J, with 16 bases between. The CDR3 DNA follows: TGTGCCAGCACTCCCGTTGGGCTGAGCTCTGGAAACACCATATATTTT. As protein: CASTPVGLSSGNTIYF.

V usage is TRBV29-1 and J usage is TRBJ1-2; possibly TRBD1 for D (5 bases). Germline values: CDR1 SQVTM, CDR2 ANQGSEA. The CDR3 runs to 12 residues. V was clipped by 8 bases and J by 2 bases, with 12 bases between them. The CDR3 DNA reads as TGCAGCCACCGGGGGTGGAACTATGGCTACACCTTC. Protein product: CSHRGWNYGYTF.

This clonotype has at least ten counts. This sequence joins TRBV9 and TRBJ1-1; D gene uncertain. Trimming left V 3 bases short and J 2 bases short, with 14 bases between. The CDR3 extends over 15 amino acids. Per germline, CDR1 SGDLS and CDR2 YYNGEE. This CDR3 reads CASSGYSDRNTEAFF. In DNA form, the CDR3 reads TGTGCCAGCAGCGGCTACAGCGATAGAAACACTGAAGCTTTCTTT.

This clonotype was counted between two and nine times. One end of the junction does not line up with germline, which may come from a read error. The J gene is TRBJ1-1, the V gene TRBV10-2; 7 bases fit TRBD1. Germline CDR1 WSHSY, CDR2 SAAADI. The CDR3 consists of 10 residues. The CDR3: CASSESGGAF. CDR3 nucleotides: TGCGCCAGCAGTGAGTCAGGGGGCGCCTTT.

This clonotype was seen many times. CDR3 loop: CSVGGQLLDGYTF. The CDR3 coding sequence is TGCAGCGTTGGTGGACAGCTACTTGATGGCTACACCTTC. V gene TRBV29-1 combines with J gene TRBJ1-2, with a possible D match to TRBD1 (6 bases). Germline assignment: CDR1 SQVTM and CDR2 ANQGSEA. The CDR3 loop spans 13 amino acids. Trimming stripped 4 bases from V and 6 bases from J, with 15 bases between.

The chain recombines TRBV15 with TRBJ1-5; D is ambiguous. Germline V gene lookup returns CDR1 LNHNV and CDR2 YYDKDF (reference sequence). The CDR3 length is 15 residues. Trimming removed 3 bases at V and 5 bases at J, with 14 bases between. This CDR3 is CATSSLEIVDQPQHF. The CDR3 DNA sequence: TGTGCCACCAGCAGTTTAGAGATAGTCGATCAGCCCCAGCATTTT.

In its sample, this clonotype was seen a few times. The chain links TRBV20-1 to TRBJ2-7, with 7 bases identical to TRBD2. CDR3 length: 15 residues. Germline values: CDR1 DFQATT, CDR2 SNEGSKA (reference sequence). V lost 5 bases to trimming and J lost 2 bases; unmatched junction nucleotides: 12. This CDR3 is CSAYHGGSSTYEQYF. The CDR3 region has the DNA TGCAGTGCTTATCACGGGGGGTCCTCAACCTACGAGCAGTACTTC.

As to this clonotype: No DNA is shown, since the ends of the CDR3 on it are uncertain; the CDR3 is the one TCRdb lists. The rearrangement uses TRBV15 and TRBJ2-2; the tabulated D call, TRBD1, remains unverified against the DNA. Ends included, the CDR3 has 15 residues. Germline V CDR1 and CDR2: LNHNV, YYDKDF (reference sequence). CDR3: CATSGGQGTPGSCFF.

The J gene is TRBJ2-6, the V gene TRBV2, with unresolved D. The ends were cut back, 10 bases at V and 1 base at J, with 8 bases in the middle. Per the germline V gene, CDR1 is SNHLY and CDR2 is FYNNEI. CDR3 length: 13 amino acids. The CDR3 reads CAKAVSGANVLTF. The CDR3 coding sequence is TGTGCCAAGGCTGTGTCTGGGGCCAACGTCCTGACTTTC.

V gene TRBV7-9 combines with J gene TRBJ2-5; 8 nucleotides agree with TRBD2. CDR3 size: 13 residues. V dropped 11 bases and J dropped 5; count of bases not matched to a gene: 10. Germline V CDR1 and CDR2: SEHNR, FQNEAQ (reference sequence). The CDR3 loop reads CAWNGGAYETQYF. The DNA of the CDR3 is TGTGCCTGGAACGGGGGGGCCTATGAGACCCAGTACTTC.

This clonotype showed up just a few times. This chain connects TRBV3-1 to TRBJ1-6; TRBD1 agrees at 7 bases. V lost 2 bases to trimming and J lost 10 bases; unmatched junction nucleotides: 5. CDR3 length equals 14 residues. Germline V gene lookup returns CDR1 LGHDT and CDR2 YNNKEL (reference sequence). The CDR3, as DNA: TGTGCCAGCAGCCAAAAGGGGGCAGGGTCACCCCTCCACTTT. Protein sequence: CASSQKGAGSPLHF.